A selection of T cell receptor beta chains follows, all from one sample in a study of shared clonotypes between healthy human individuals. Assay: immunoSEQ multiplex PCR; the TCRdb copy retains only in-frame clones and omits some. The sample comprises about 2 million clones, 85% to 95% of which are singletons, and roughly 1.2% rests with the top ten. What was sequenced was naive CD8+ T cells sorted from blood. These receptors originate from a man aged 18-30 years in good health. Each CDR3 is given with its conserved first and last residue. D genes are given only for firm matches. Some rows mark clone size as missing; the rest say once, few, many or name a class of expanded clone.

CDR3	DNA	J	V	size	D
CASSLPQNTGELFF	TGTGCCAGCAGCTTACCTCAGAACACCGGGGAGCTGTTTTTT	TRBJ2-2	TRBV7-9	-	-
CASQHLAGGDYNEQFF	TGTGCCAGCCAGCATCTAGCGGGAGGGGACTACAATGAGCAGTTCTTC	TRBJ2-1	TRBV6-6	-	TRBD2
CASSLGYGEVQYGYTF	TGTGCCAGTAGTCTAGGATACGGGGAAGTTCAGTATGGCTACACCTTC	TRBJ1-2	TRBV19	-	-
CASSYSMDYNEQFF	TGTGCCAGCAGTTACTCGATGGACTACAATGAGCAGTTCTTC	TRBJ2-1	TRBV6-5	-	-
CAWSVSLGGETQYF	TGTGCCTGGAGTGTCTCCTTGGGAGGGGAGACCCAGTACTTC	TRBJ2-5	TRBV30	-	TRBD2
CASRGSDSYEQYF	TGCGCCAGCAGGGGCTCGGACAGCTACGAGCAGTACTTC	TRBJ2-7	TRBV5-1	-	-
CASSPKLAGAETQYF	TGTGCCAGCAGTCCAAAATTAGCGGGAGCTGAGACCCAGTACTTC	TRBJ2-5	TRBV6-5	-	TRBD2
CASSSEGNTEAFF	TGCGCCAGCAGCTCTGAGGGGAACACTGAAGCTTTCTTT	TRBJ1-1	TRBV5-1	-	-
CASSEGGTGYEQYF	TGTGCCAGCAGCGAGGGGGGGACGGGCTACGAGCAGTACTTC	TRBJ2-7	TRBV27	-	-
CAISLTGTDNEQFF	TGTGCCATCAGTCTAACCGGGACAGACAATGAGCAGTTCTTC	TRBJ2-1	TRBV10-3	-	TRBD1
CASSDGTGGIDTQYF	TGCGCCAGCAGTGACGGGACAGGGGGTATAGATACGCAGTATTTT	TRBJ2-3	TRBV10-1	-	TRBD1
CASSVGGQIIEQFF	TGTGCCAGCAGCGTAGGCGGACAGATAATTGAGCAGTTCTTC	TRBJ2-1	TRBV9	-	-
CASSVVGGGMNTEAFF	TGTGCCAGCAGCGTAGTCGGGGGAGGTATGAACACTGAAGCTTTCTTT	TRBJ1-1	TRBV9	-	-
CASSLNLAGPPNTGELFF	TGTGCCAGCAGCTTGAATCTAGCGGGCCCCCCGAACACCGGGGAGCTGTTTTTT	TRBJ2-2	TRBV7-9	-	TRBD2
CASSETGALHHEQYF	TGTGCCAGCAGTGAAACAGGGGCACTTCACCACGAGCAGTACTTC	TRBJ2-7	TRBV5-6	-	TRBD1
CASSHRDREYEQYF	TGCGCCAGCAGCCACCGGGACAGGGAGTACGAGCAGTACTTC	TRBJ2-7	TRBV4-1	once	TRBD1
CASNPATGPMDEQYF	TGTGCCAGCAACCCGGCGACAGGGCCCATGGACGAGCAGTACTTC	TRBJ2-7	TRBV6-6	-	TRBD1
CAWSVGAIYEQYF	TGTGCCTGGAGCGTCGGGGCCATCTACGAGCAGTACTTC	TRBJ2-7	TRBV30	-	-
CASSFNMGDTQYF	TGTGCTAGCAGCTTTAATATGGGGGATACGCAGTATTTT	TRBJ2-3	TRBV7-7	-	-
CAISEGNPEQYF	TGTGCCATCAGTGAAGGAAATCCCGAGCAGTACTTC	TRBJ2-7	TRBV10-3	-	-
CASSFGQAAYEQYF	TGTGCCAGCAGTTTCGGACAGGCCGCCTACGAGCAGTACTTC	TRBJ2-7	TRBV28	-	TRBD1